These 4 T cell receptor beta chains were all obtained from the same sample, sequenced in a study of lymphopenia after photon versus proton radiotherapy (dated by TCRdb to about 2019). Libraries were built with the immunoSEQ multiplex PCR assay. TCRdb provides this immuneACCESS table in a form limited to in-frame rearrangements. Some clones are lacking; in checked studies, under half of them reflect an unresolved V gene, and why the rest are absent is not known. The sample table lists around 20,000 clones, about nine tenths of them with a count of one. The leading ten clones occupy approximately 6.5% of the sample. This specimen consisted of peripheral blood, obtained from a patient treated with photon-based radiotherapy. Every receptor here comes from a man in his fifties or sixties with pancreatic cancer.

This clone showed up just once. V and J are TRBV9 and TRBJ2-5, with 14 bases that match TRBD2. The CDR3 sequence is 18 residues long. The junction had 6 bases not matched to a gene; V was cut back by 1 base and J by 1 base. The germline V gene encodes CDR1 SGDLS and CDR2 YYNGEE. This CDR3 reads CASSVQATSGGAQETQYF. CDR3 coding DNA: TGTGCCAGCAGCGTACAAGCGACTAGCGGGGGGGCCCAAGAGACCCAGTACTTC.

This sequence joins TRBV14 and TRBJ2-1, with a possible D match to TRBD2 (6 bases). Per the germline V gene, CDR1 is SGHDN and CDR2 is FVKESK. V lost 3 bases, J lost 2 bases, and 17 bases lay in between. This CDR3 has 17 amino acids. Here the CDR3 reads CASSQDLLGGAYNEQFF. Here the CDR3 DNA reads TGTGCCAGCAGCCAGGACCTGCTGGGGGGAGCCTACAATGAGCAGTTCTTC.

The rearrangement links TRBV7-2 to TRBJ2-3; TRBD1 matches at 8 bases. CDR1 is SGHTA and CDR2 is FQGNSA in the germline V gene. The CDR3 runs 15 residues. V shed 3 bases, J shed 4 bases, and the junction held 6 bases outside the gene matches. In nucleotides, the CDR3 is TGTGCCAGCAGCTTCCAGGGGGCGGTCGCAGATACGCAGTATTTT. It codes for CASSFQGAVADTQYF.

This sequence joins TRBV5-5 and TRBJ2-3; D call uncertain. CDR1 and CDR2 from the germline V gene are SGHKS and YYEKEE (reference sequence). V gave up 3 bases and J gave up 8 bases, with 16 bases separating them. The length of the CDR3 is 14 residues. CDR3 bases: TGTGCCAGCAGCTCCCCCCACAACGCCGGTACGCAGTATTTT. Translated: CASSSPHNAGTQYF.